The sample holds one count of the clone carrying this TCR beta chain. What it binds is unknown. Possible read error: a much larger clone is one base away. The data derive from a study of molecular identifiers for immune sequencing clone quantification. The study, taken as a whole, reports: The study reportedly detected spiked Jurkat TCR RNA from one cell among approximately 1 million naive cells. It was shown that clones above 20 RNA copies held over 98% of effector molecules, but under 1% in naive cells.

Sorted naive CD8 T cells, about 17,000 to 1,000,000, were sequenced from 10%, 30% or 50% RNA. Previously described methods and listed TCR primers produced bulk TCR libraries. TCRdb re-called the PCR reads through MiXCR, storing one row per CDR3 protein. The sample has tens of thousands of distinct CDR3 sequences; nearly 25% are singletons. CDR1 and CDR2 from the germline V gene are MGHRA and YSYEKL. The CDR3 length is 16 residues. Germline trimming cut 1 base from V and 3 bases from J; bases unmatched to any gene: 8. The chain uses TRBV4-1 and TRBJ2-7, with TRBD2 matching 8 bases. The sequence was obtained from a human donor in good health. Some libraries in this study had Jurkat cell RNA spiked in. Material: naive CD8+ T cells from blood, with Jurkat cell RNA spiked in. Subset denoted: FACS-sorted CD8+CD4-CCR7+CD45RA+ naive T cells. CDR3 amino acids: CASSQVARGGSYEQYF. In DNA form, the CDR3 reads TGCGCCAGCAGCCAAGTGGCCCGCGGGGGGAGCTACGAGCAGTACTTC.